This T cell receptor beta chain was sequenced during a study of T-cell memory formation after mild COVID-19. A 5'RACE reaction primed in the constant segment made cDNA libraries of TCR alpha and TCR beta, and these carried sample barcodes and UMIs. MiXCR, run by TCRdb on the 5' RACE reads, gives a single entry per CDR3 protein. This table holds some 450,000 distinct CDR3 sequences, under 20% found once. In the case of this clonotype: What it recognizes is unknown.

Study-wide findings and caveats: Later expanders leaned CD4+, whereas day 15 to 85 contracting clones were balanced CD4/CD8. Of the contracting clones, CD4+ ones lay mainly in CM and EM, and CD8+ ones in EMRA.

Germline V CDR1 and CDR2: KGHSH, LQKENI. The ends lost 2 bases at V and 2 bases at J; junction bases unmatched: 7. This CDR3 has 16 residues. The sequenced sample was PBMCs or a T cell subset sorted from them (not recorded which). This clonotype was obtained from a man between 18 and 29 years old who had mild COVID-19 (a few samples of this study predate the infection). Cell type and time point are not known. This rearrangement joins TRBV18 to TRBJ2-7; 9 bases map to TRBD1. CDR3 sequence (DNA): TGTGCCAGCTCACCAAAGGGGGGACAGGGTCCCTACGAGCAGTACTTC. Its protein product is CASSPKGGQGPYEQYF.